Reported below is one T cell receptor (beta chain). Genomic DNA came from blood conventional CD4+ T cells gated CD25-low CD127-high. The data stem from a study of regulatory and conventional T cells in RAG deficiency. The CDR3 loop spans 14 amino acids. V gave up 3 bases and J gave up 0 bases, with 6 bases separating them. Germline CDR1 reads KGHSH; CDR2 reads LQKENI. Clones were read by immunoSEQ multiplex PCR, and TCRdb kept only the in-frame ones, dropping some. This sample has about 30,000 clones, with more than 90% found just once. These data were also filed under a second study, of regulatory T cells. That paper adds: The primer mix had 52 TRBV and 13 TRBJ primers.

What was sequenced was CD25- CD4+ T cells sorted from blood. This TCR derives from a human donor in good health. The chain combines TRBV18 with TRBJ2-1; D is uncertain. This chain's CDR3 is CASSPSGSYNEQFF. The CDR3 bases are TGTGCCAGCTCACCCTCCGGCTCCTACAATGAGCAGTTCTTC.